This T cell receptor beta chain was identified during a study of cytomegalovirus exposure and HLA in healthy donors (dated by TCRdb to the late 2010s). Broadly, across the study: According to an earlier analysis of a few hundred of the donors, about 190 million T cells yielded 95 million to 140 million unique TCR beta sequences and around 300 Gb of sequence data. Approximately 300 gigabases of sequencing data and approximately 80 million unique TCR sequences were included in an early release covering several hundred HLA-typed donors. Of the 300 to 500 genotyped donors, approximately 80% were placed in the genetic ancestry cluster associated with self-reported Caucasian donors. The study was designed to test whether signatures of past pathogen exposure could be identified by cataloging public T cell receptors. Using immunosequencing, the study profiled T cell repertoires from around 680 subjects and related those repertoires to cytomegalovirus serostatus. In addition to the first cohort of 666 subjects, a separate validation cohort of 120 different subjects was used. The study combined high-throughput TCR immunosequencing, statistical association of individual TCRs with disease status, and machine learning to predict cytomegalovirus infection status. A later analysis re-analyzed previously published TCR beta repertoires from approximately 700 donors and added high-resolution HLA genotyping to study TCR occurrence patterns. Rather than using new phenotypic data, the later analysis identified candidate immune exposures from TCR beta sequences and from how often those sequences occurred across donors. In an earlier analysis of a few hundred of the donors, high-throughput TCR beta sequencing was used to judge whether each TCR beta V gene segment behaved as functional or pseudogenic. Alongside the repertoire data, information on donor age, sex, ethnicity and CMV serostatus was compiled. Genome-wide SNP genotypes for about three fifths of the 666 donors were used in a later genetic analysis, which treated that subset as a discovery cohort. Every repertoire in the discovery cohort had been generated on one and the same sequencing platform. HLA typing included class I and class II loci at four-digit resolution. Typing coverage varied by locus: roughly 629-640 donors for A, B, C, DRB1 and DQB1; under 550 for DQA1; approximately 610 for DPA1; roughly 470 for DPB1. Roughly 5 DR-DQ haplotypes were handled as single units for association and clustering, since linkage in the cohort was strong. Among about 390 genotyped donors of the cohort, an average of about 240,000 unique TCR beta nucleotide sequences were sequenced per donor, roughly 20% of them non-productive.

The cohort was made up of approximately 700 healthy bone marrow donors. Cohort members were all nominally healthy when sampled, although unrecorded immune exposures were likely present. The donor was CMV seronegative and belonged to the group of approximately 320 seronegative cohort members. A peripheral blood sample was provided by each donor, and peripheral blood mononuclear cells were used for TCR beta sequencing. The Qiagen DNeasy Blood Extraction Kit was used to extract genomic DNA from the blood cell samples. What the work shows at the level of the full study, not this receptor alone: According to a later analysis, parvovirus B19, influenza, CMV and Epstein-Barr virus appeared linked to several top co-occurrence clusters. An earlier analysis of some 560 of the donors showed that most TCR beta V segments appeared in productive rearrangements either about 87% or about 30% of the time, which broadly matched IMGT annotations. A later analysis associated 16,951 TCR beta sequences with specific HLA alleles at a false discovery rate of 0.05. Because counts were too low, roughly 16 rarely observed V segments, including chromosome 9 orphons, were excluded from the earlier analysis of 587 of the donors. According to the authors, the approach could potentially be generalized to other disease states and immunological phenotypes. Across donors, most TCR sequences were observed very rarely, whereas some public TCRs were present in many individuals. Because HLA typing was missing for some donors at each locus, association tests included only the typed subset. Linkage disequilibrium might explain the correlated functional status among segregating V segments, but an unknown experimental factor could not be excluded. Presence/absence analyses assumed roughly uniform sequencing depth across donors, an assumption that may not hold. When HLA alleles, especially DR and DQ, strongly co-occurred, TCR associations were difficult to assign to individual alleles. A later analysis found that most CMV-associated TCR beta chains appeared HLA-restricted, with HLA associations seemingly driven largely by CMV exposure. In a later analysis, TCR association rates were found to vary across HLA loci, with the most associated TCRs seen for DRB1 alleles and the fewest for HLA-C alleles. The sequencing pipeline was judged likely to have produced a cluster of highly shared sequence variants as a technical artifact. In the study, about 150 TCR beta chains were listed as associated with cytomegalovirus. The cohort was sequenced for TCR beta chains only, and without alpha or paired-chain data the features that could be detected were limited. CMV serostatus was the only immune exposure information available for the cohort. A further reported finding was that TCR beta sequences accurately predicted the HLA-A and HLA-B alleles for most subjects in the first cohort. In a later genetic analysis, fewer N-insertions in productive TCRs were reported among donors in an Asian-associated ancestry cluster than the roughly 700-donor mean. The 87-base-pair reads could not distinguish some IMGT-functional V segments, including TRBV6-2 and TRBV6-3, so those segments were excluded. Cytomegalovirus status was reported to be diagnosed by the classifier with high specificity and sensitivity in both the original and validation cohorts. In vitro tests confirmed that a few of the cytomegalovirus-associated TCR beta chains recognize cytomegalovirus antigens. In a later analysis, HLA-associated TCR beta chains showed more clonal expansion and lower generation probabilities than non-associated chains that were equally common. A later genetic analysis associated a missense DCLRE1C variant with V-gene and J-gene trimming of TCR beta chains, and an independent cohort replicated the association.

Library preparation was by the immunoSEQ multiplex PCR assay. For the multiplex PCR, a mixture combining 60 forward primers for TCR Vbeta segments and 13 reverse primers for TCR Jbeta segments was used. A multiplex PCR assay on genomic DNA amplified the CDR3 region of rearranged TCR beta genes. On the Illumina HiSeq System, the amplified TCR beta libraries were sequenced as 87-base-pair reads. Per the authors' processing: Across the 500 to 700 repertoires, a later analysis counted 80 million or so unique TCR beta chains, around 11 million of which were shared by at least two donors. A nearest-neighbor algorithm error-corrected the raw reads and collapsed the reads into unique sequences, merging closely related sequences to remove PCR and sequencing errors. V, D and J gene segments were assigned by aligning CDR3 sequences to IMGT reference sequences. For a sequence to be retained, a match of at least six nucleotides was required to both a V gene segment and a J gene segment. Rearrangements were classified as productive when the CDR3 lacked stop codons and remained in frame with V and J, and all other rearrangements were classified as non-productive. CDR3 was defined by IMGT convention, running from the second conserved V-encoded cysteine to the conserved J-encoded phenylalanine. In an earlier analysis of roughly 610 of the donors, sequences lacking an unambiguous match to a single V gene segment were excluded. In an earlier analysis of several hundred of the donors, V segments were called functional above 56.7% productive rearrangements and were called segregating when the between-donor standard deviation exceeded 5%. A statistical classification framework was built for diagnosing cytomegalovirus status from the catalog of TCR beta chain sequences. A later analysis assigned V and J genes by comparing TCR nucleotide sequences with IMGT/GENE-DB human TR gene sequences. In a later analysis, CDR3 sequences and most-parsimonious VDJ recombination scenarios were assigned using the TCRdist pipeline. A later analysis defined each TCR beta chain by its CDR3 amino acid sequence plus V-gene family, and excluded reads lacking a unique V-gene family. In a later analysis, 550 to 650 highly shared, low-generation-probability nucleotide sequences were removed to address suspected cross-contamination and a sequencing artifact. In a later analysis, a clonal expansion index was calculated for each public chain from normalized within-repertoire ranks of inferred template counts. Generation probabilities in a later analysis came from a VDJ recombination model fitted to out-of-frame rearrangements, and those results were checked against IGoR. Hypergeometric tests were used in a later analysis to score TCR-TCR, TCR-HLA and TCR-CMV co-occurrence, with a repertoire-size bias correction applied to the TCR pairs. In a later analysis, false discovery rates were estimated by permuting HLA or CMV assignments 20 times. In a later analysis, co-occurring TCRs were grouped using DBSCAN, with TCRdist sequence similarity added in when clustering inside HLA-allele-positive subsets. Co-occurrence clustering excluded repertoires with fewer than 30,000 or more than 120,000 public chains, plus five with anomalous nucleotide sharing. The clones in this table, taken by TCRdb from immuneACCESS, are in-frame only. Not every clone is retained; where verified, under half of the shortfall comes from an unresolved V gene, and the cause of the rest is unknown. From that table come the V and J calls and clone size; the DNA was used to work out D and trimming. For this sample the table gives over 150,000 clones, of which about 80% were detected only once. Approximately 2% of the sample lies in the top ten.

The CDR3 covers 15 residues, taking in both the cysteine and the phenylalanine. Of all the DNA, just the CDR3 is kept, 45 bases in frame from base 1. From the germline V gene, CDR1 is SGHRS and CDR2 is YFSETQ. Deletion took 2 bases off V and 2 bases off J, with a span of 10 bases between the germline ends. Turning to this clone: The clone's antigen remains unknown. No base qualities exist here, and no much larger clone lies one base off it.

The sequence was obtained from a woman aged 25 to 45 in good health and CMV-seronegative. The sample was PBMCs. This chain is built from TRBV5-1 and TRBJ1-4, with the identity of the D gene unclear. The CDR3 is CASSFSESTNEKLFF. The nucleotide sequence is TGCGCCAGCAGCTTCAGCGAGTCGACTAATGAAAAACTGTTTTTT.